Below are 27 T cell receptor beta chains sequenced from a single sample in a study of blood T cell dynamics during melanoma immunotherapy. Specified time point: week 3, after first cycle of checkpoint inhibitor. The data were produced by immunoSEQ multiplex PCR, yet TCRdb's version contains in-frame clones alone and is incomplete. The data contain some 2,500 clones, about 83% of them singletons. Sequences were derived from blood, sampled from a patient treated with checkpoint blockade. The receptor source for this set is a human donor with melanoma.

The chain recombines TRBV29-1 with TRBJ2-1; 9 positions agree with TRBD2. Trimming took 2 bases from V and 9 from J; bases not matched to a gene: 8. Germline V lookup: CDR1 SQVTM, CDR2 ANQGSEA. This CDR3 comprises 14 residues. CDR3 amino acids: CSVERAGGGSEQFF. The CDR3 DNA reads as TGCAGCGTTGAACGAGCGGGAGGAGGCAGTGAGCAGTTCTTC.

This chain connects TRBV5-8 to TRBJ1-3; TRBD1 matches at 8 bases. This CDR3 has 16 amino acids. V was pared by 4 bases and J by 4 bases, with 10 bases of the junction left unmatched. Per the germline V gene, CDR1 is SGHTS and CDR2 is YDEGEE. DNA for the CDR3: TGTGCCAGCAGCGGCGTGACAGGGGAGTTAGGAAACACCATATATTTT. Its translation: CASSGVTGELGNTIYF. Looking up the rest from reference TRBV5-8 and TRBJ1-3 gives the full variable domain: EAGVTQSPTHLIKTRGQQATLRCSPISGHTSVYWYQQALGLGLQFLLWYDEGEERNRGNFPPRFSGRQFPNYSSELNVNALELEDSALYLCASSGVTGELGNTIYFGEGSWLTVV.

V gene TRBV5-6 combines with J gene TRBJ1-1; no definite D call. This CDR3 contains 15 residues. Looked up from germline, CDR1 is SGHDT and CDR2 is YYEEEE. V lost 2 bases, J lost 1 base, and 12 bases lay in between. The CDR3 protein is CASSLFGIGNTEAFF. The CDR3 bases are TGTGCCAGCAGCTTATTTGGGATCGGGAACACTGAAGCTTTCTTT.

The J gene is TRBJ2-1, the V gene TRBV6-5; TRBD2 agrees at 9 bases. This CDR3 is built from 15 residues. V trimming: 0 bases; J trimming: 14 bases; junction bases outside the gene matches: 11. Germline lookup yields CDR1 MNHEY and CDR2 SVGAGI. The CDR3 nucleotides are TGTGCCAGCAGTTACTCGAAATTGCGGGAGGGGATTGAGTTCTTC. Its translation: CASSYSKLREGIEFF.

V is TRBV4-1 and J is TRBJ2-1, with 11 bases matching TRBD1. This CDR3 is built from 17 residues. The V gene's germline CDR1 is MGHRA and CDR2 YSYEKL. The junction had 5 bases not matched to a gene; V was cut back by 0 bases and J by 4 bases. DNA of the CDR3: TGCGCCAGCAGCCAAGAACCAGGGACAGGGGGGTACAATGAGCAGTTCTTC. The encoded protein is CASSQEPGTGGYNEQFF.

The chain uses TRBV7-2 and TRBJ2-7; possibly TRBD1 for D (5 bases). Looked up from germline, CDR1 is SGHTA and CDR2 is FQGNSA. The CDR3 is made up of 13 amino acids. V was clipped by 4 bases and J by 3 bases, with 10 bases between them. CDR3 amino acids: CASSSNQGYEQYF. The CDR3 DNA follows: TGTGCCAGCAGCTCGAATCAGGGCTACGAGCAGTACTTC.

The gene calls are TRBV6-4 and TRBJ2-6; D unclear. The CDR3 spans 14 residues. CDR1 and CDR2 from the germline V gene are MRHNA and SNTAGT. With 3 bases removed from V and 0 bases from J, the gap between germline ends came to 3 bases. The CDR3 region has the DNA TGTGCCAGCAGTGAAGGCTCTGGGGCCAACGTCCTGACTTTC. Translating it yields CASSEGSGANVLTF.

This chain connects TRBV7-9 to TRBJ1-2; D gene uncertain. CDR1 is SEHNR and CDR2 is FQNEAQ in the germline V gene (reference sequence). Trimming pared 1 base from V and 1 base from J, leaving 4 bases between. The CDR3 contains 13 residues. The CDR3 is CASSLGLNYGYTF. The DNA for the CDR3 is TGTGCCAGCAGCTTAGGGCTTAACTATGGCTACACCTTC. Complete variable domain (other parts from reference TRBV7-9 and TRBJ1-2): DTGVSQNPRHKITKRGQNVTFRCDPISEHNRLYWYRQTLGQGPEFLTYFQNEAQLEKSRLLSDRFSAERPKGSFSTLEIQRTEQGDSAMYLCASSLGLNYGYTFGSGTRLTVV.

The chain uses TRBV6-5 and TRBJ1-6; D is uncertain. The germline CDR1 and CDR2 sequences are MNHEY and SVGAGI. Trimming shortened V by 0 bases and J by 7 bases, and 10 bases separated the two germline ends. This CDR3 spans 15 amino acids. The chain's CDR3 is CASSYSTGSNSPLHF. The CDR3 nucleotides are TGTGCCAGCAGTTACTCGACGGGGAGCAATTCACCCCTCCACTTT.

V usage is TRBV2 and J usage is TRBJ1-4; weak D call: TRBD1 (5 bases). V lost 8 bases and J lost 4, with 17 bases in between. The CDR3 loop spans 15 amino acids. Germline V gives CDR1 SNHLY, CDR2 FYNNEI. CDR3 nucleotide sequence: TGTGCCAGCTCCACTAGGCCAGGGTTTAATGAAAAACTGTTTTTT. Its protein is CASSTRPGFNEKLFF.

This clone was found a few times. The chain links TRBV5-4 to TRBJ2-5; 7 nucleotides line up with TRBD1. This CDR3 is built from 15 residues. Germline V gene lookup returns CDR1 SGHNT and CDR2 YYREEE (reference sequence). V lost 3 bases and J lost 2; bases outside the gene matches: 7. Here the CDR3 DNA reads TGTGCCAGCAGCTGGGGGACAGCTAAGCAAGAGACCCAGTACTTC. Translating it yields CASSWGTAKQETQYF.

The CDR3 nucleotides are TGTGCCAGCAGCTATACCGAAAGTGCGACCTACGAGCAGTACTTC. As protein: CASSYTESATYEQYF. The V call is TRBV11-3, the J call TRBJ2-7, with no clear D. Germline V lookup: CDR1 SGHNT, CDR2 YENEEA. V lost 4 bases, J lost 2 bases, and 15 bases lay in between. This CDR3 comprises 15 residues.

This clone appeared once. The rearrangement joins TRBV20-1 to TRBJ1-6; D is unresolved. Looked up from germline, CDR1 is DFQATT and CDR2 is SNEGSKA (reference sequence). The V and J ends lost 1 base and 11 bases respectively, with 3 bases between them. This CDR3 has 10 amino acids. The CDR3 DNA follows: TGCAGTGCTAGAGGACCACCCCTCCACTTT. Its protein product is CSARGPPLHF.

V and J are TRBV10-1 and TRBJ2-4, with 8 bases aligning to TRBD2. Germline V gene sequence: CDR1 WNHNN, CDR2 SYGVQD (reference sequence). The V segment lost 1 base and the J segment 1 base; nucleotides outside the gene matches: 3. This CDR3 is 16 amino acids long. For the CDR3, the DNA is TGCGCCAGCAGTGAGTGGAGCGGGAGCGCCAAAAACATTCAGTACTTC. Encoded protein: CASSEWSGSAKNIQYF.

The V and J genes are TRBV2 and TRBJ1-6, with D tentatively TRBD1 (6 bases). This CDR3 region has 11 residues. V lost 3 bases and J lost 18, with 12 bases in between. In germline, CDR1 is SNHLY, CDR2 FYNNEI. The CDR3 reads CASSESPGAHF. The CDR3 bases are TGTGCCAGCAGTGAGAGCCCAGGGGCCCACTTT.

The chain carries TRBV7-9 and TRBJ2-6; D is possibly TRBD2 (6 bases). CDR1 is SEHNR and CDR2 is FQNEAQ in the germline V gene (reference sequence). The CDR3 consists of 18 residues. Trimming removed 1 base at V and 0 bases at J, with 13 bases between. Written as DNA, the CDR3 is TGTGCCAGCAGCTTAGTTTTCGACGGGAGCTCTGGGGCCAACGTCCTGACTTTC. Its protein product is CASSLVFDGSSGANVLTF. The full variable domain, with the rest looked up from reference TRBV7-9 and TRBJ2-6, is DTGVSQNPRHKITKRGQNVTFRCDPISEHNRLYWYRQTLGQGPEFLTYFQNEAQLEKSRLLSDRFSAERPKGSFSTLEIQRTEQGDSAMYLCASSLVFDGSSGANVLTFGAGSRLTVL.

This clone is labeled as hyperexpanded. The same CDR3 is also encoded by other DNA sequences in this sample. The chain is built from TRBV6-6 and TRBJ1-1; D possibly corresponds to TRBD1 (6 bases). The germline V gene encodes CDR1 MNHNY and CDR2 SVGAGI (reference sequence). V was shortened by 7 bases and J by 0 bases, with 12 bases between the two germline ends. CDR3 length: 14 amino acids. Here the CDR3 DNA reads TGTGCCAGCACCCCAACAGGGCTGAACACTGAAGCTTTCTTT. This sequence encodes CASTPTGLNTEAFF.

The chain has TRBV10-3 and TRBJ1-2; D not certain. The CDR3 consists of 12 residues. Trimming stripped 5 bases from V and 3 bases from J, with 7 bases between. Per germline, CDR1 ENHRY and CDR2 SYGVKD. Here the CDR3 reads CAISTRDYGYTF. The CDR3 nucleotides are TGTGCCATCAGTACAAGAGACTATGGCTACACCTTC.

J is TRBJ2-7 and V is TRBV11-2, with TRBD2 matching 13 bases. Germline trimming cut 4 bases from V and 6 bases from J; bases unmatched to any gene: 3. The CDR3 length is 14 residues. Germline loops: CDR1 SGHAT, CDR2 FQNNGV. The CDR3 loop is CASSYGTSGVEQYF. The DNA for the CDR3 is TGTGCCAGCAGCTACGGGACTAGCGGGGTCGAGCAGTACTTC. The whole variable domain, filled in from reference TRBV11-2 and TRBJ2-7, reads EAGVAQSPRYKIIEKRQSVAFWCNPISGHATLYWYQQILGQGPKLLIQFQNNGVVDDSQLPKDRFSAERLKGVDSTLKIQPAKLEDSAVYLCASSYGTSGVEQYFGPGTRLTVT.

Notes on this clone: A read error may produce the germline difference seen at one junction end. The chain carries TRBV5-1 and TRBJ2-2, with 10 bases matching TRBD2. The germline V gene has CDR1 SGHRS and CDR2 YFSETQ. CDR3 length: 16 residues. CDR3 protein: CASSRGGSGRTGELFF. The CDR3 region has the DNA TGTGCCAGCAGCCGCGGCGGTAGCGGGAGGACCGGGGAGCTGTTTTTT.

This rearrangement joins TRBV4-2 to TRBJ1-4; D is possibly TRBD1 (6 bases). The CDR3 contains 16 residues. Germline V gene data show CDR1 as LGHNA and CDR2 as YNFKEQ. Deletions cut 4 bases from V and 8 bases from J, with 20 bases between. CDR3 region: CASSREGGMAAEKLFF. CDR3 coding DNA: TGTGCCAGCAGCCGGGAGGGGGGTATGGCCGCGGAAAAACTGTTTTTT.

V usage is TRBV19 and J usage is TRBJ2-5; D tentatively fits TRBD1 or TRBD2 (5 bases each). In germline, CDR1 is LNHDA, CDR2 SQIVND (reference sequence). The CDR3 spans 15 residues. V was clipped by 0 bases and J by 4 bases, with 12 bases between them. CDR3 DNA sequence: TGTGCCAGTAGTATAGATACGGGGCTGGTAGAGACCCAGTACTTC. It encodes CASSIDTGLVETQYF.

The chain is built from TRBV19 and TRBJ2-5, with TRBD1 identical over 9 bases. The CDR3 sequence is 14 residues long. From germline, CDR1 is LNHDA and CDR2 SQIVND (reference sequence). Unmatched junction bases numbered 1, after V lost 3 bases and J lost 2 bases. The DNA for the CDR3 is TGTGCCAGTAGTATCGGGACAGGGCAAGAGACCCAGTACTTC. As protein: CASSIGTGQETQYF.

The V and J genes are TRBV10-2 and TRBJ2-2, with D perhaps TRBD2 (6 bases). The CDR3 sequence is 13 residues long. V dropped 8 bases and J dropped 4 bases, with 11 bases sitting between them. The germline V gene encodes CDR1 WSHSY and CDR2 SAAADI. The chain's CDR3 is CASRERSTGELFF. CDR3 DNA sequence: TGCGCCAGCCGGGAGCGGAGCACCGGGGAGCTGTTTTTT.

V gene TRBV7-9 combines with J gene TRBJ2-1, with D perhaps TRBD1 (6 bases). The CDR3 loop spans 16 amino acids. V was trimmed by 5 bases and J by 7 bases, leaving 21 bases between them. Germline assignment: CDR1 SEHNR and CDR2 FQNEAQ (reference sequence). CDR3 sequence reads: CASSKSRDKRRNEQFF. CDR3 nucleotide sequence: TGTGCCAGCAGCAAAAGCCGGGACAAGCGACGGAATGAGCAGTTCTTC. The full variable domain, completed using reference TRBV7-9 and TRBJ2-1, is DTGVSQNPRHKITKRGQNVTFRCDPISEHNRLYWYRQTLGQGPEFLTYFQNEAQLEKSRLLSDRFSAERPKGSFSTLEIQRTEQGDSAMYLCASSKSRDKRRNEQFFGPGTRLTVL.

The chain recombines TRBV29-1 with TRBJ2-7; 7 bases fit TRBD1. This CDR3 is 15 amino acids long. The V gene's germline CDR1 is SQVTM and CDR2 ANQGSEA. The ends lost 7 bases at V and 6 bases at J; junction bases unmatched: 18. The CDR3 DNA reads TGCAGCGCCCAGGGGGACCGGGACAACCCGACCGAGCAGTACTTC. Its translation is CSAQGDRDNPTEQYF.

The V and J genes are TRBV6-5 and TRBJ2-1, with D possibly TRBD1 on 5 matching bases. Germline CDR1 reads MNHEY; CDR2 reads SVGAGI. The CDR3 is 16 residues long. With 0 bases removed from V and 8 bases from J, the gap between germline ends came to 17 bases. The CDR3 coding sequence is TGTGCCAGCAGTTACTCTGGCAGGGCCGACTGGGATGAGCAGTTCTTC. Its translation is CASSYSGRADWDEQFF.